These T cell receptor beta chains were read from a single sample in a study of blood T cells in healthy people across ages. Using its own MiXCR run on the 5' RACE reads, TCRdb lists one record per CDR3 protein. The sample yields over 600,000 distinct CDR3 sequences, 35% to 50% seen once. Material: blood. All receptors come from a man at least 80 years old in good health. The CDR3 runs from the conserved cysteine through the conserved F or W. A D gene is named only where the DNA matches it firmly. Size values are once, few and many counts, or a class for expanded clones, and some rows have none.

CDR3: CSAILGGDTQYF
DNA: TGCAGTGCTATTCTTGGAGGAGATACGCAGTATTTT
size: NA
V: TRBV20-1
length: 12
D: NA
J: TRBJ2-3

CDR3: CASSSGGGPSEQYF
DNA: TGTGCCAGCAGCTCGGGGGGAGGGCCCTCCGAGCAGTACTTC
size: NA
V: TRBV6-1
length: 14
D: TRBD2
J: TRBJ2-7

CDR3: CSATEVGDIQYF
DNA: TGCAGTGCTACTGAGGTCGGTGACATTCAGTACTTC
size: few
V: TRBV20-1
length: 12
D: NA
J: TRBJ2-4

CDR3: CASSYDPGLAGYNEQFF
DNA: TGTGCCAGCAGTTACGATCCTGGACTAGCGGGGTACAATGAGCAGTTCTTC
size: NA
V: TRBV6-5
length: 17
D: TRBD2
J: TRBJ2-1

CDR3: CSVGITGANYGYTF
DNA: TGCAGCGTGGGTATCACAGGGGCTAACTATGGCTACACCTTC
size: few
V: TRBV29-1
length: 14
D: TRBD1
J: TRBJ1-2

CDR3: CASRWSGTYEQYF
DNA: TGTGCCAGCAGATGGTCGGGGACCTACGAGCAGTACTTC
size: NA
V: TRBV28
length: 13
D: NA
J: TRBJ2-7

CDR3: CASSPGGTRGGNIQYF
DNA: TGTGCCAGCAGCCCAGGGGGGACTAGAGGGGGAAACATTCAGTACTTC
size: few
V: TRBV12-3/TRBV12-4
length: 16
D: NA
J: TRBJ2-4

CDR3: CASSSSTPSTDTQYF
DNA: TGTGCCAGCAGCTCGTCGACCCCTAGCACAGATACGCAGTATTTT
size: NA
V: TRBV7-2
length: 15
D: NA
J: TRBJ2-3

CDR3: CSALAGAQVPYEQYF
DNA: TGCAGTGCTTTGGCGGGAGCGCAGGTACCCTACGAGCAGTACTTC
size: NA
V: TRBV20-1
length: 15
D: TRBD2
J: TRBJ2-7

CDR3: CSATPLGLAGATDTQYF
DNA: TGCAGTGCCACGCCACTTGGGCTAGCGGGAGCCACAGATACGCAGTATTTT
size: NA
V: TRBV20-1
length: 17
D: TRBD2
J: TRBJ2-3

CDR3: CSARDPTGGVTNVLTF
DNA: TGCAGTGCTAGAGACCCTACAGGGGGGGTGACCAACGTCCTGACTTTC
size: NA
V: TRBV20-1
length: 16
D: NA
J: TRBJ2-6

CDR3: CASSLVVGRGDQYF
DNA: TGTGCCAGCAGTTTAGTCGTCGGGCGAGGTGACCAGTACTTC
size: NA
V: TRBV28
length: 14
D: NA
J: TRBJ2-5

CDR3: CASSYSGTGDEEQYF
DNA: TGTGCCAGCAGTTACTCGGGGACAGGGGATGAAGAGCAGTACTTC
size: NA
V: TRBV6-5
length: 15
D: TRBD1
J: TRBJ2-7

CDR3: CASSQNIHKNIQYF
DNA: TGTGCCAGCAGCCAAAATATCCATAAAAACATTCAGTACTTC
size: NA
V: TRBV14
length: 14
D: NA
J: TRBJ2-4

CDR3: CSVGPGLALRGTTIYEQYF
DNA: TGCAGCGTGGGGCCGGGACTGGCACTGAGGGGGACCACTATCTACGAGCAGTACTTC
size: few
V: TRBV29-1
length: 19
D: NA
J: TRBJ2-7

CDR3: CAGSFPQGATDTQYF
DNA: TGTGCCGGCAGTTTTCCCCAGGGGGCTACAGATACGCAGTATTTT
size: NA
V: TRBV28
length: 15
D: TRBD1
J: TRBJ2-3

CDR3: CSALDGSKEQYF
DNA: TGCAGCGCCTTGGACGGCTCCAAGGAGCAGTACTTC
size: NA
V: TRBV29-1
length: 12
D: NA
J: TRBJ2-5

CDR3: CAIRGSGDQPQHF
DNA: TGTGCCATCAGAGGGAGTGGCGATCAGCCCCAGCATTTT
size: NA
V: TRBV10-3
length: 13
D: NA
J: TRBJ1-5

CDR3: CASSYSSGPNEQFF
DNA: TGTGCCAGCAGTTACTCGTCAGGGCCAAATGAGCAGTTCTTC
size: many
V: TRBV6-5
length: 14
D: NA
J: TRBJ2-1

CDR3: CASSPRTSGTFYNEQFF
DNA: TGTGCCAGCAGCCCTCGGACTAGCGGGACTTTCTACAATGAGCAGTTCTTC
size: NA
V: TRBV11-3
length: 17
D: TRBD2
J: TRBJ2-1

CDR3: CASSRGDVVGNVLTF
DNA: TGTGCCAGCAGCCGGGGGGACGTAGTCGGCAACGTCCTGACTTTC
size: NA
V: TRBV3-1
length: 15
D: NA
J: TRBJ2-6

CDR3: CASGQSAEQYF
DNA: TGTGCCAGCGGCCAAAGCGCCGAGCAGTACTTC
size: NA
V: TRBV3-1
length: 11
D: NA
J: TRBJ2-7

CDR3: CASSPHSGSSDEQYF
DNA: TGTGCCAGCAGTCCTCATAGTGGGAGTAGTGACGAGCAGTACTTC
size: NA
V: TRBV28
length: 15
D: NA
J: TRBJ2-7

CDR3: CASSRLAGTYNEQYF
DNA: TGTGCCAGCAGTCGACTAGCGGGGACCTACAATGAGCAGTACTTC
size: few
V: TRBV6-5
length: 15
D: TRBD2
J: TRBJ2-7

CDR3: CASSMRLAGDEQFF
DNA: TGTGCCAGTAGTATGCGGCTAGCGGGCGATGAGCAGTTCTTC
size: once
V: TRBV19
length: 14
D: TRBD2
J: TRBJ2-1

CDR3: CASSLEAGRYEQYF
DNA: TGTGCCAGCAGCTTAGAGGCGGGACGCTATGAGCAGTACTTC
size: NA
V: TRBV7-2
length: 14
D: NA
J: TRBJ2-7

CDR3: CANSTPREKEHF
DNA: TGTGCCAACAGCACCCCTCGGGAAAAAGAGCATTTT
size: NA
V: TRBV28
length: 12
D: NA
J: TRBJ1-5